The clone carrying this TCR beta chain was seen a few times. Its antigen is currently unknown. This entry comes from a study of T cell responses to AZD1222 COVID-19 vaccine. Generated by immunoSEQ multiplex PCR, the TCRdb table keeps only in-frame clones and is missing some. The sample gives roughly 180,000 clones, about 90% of which show up once; approximately 1.8% is in the top ten. Findings of the study overall: The donor group comprised mostly white British people and more females; the analysis possibly underestimated clonal diversity. Targeting of unmutated variant regions was reportedly seen in nearly half of spike-specific TCRs.

V trimming: 0 bases; J trimming: 5 bases; junction bases outside the gene matches: 4. The CDR3 runs 15 residues. Germline V gives CDR1 SEHNR, CDR2 FQNEAQ (reference sequence). Material: peripheral blood, obtained 28 days after the second AZD1222 dose. V is TRBV7-9 and J is TRBJ2-5; 9 bases agree with TRBD2. This TCR was recovered from an adult who received the AZD1222 COVID-19 vaccine. As DNA, the CDR3 is TGTGCCAGCAGCTTAGCTAGCGGGAGACGGGAGACCCAGTACTTC. Residues: CASSLASGRRETQYF. Using reference TRBV7-9 and TRBJ2-5 for the parts outside the CDR3, the full variable domain is DTGVSQNPRHKITKRGQNVTFRCDPISEHNRLYWYRQTLGQGPEFLTYFQNEAQLEKSRLLSDRFSAERPKGSFSTLEIQRTEQGDSAMYLCASSLASGRRETQYFGPGTRLLVL.